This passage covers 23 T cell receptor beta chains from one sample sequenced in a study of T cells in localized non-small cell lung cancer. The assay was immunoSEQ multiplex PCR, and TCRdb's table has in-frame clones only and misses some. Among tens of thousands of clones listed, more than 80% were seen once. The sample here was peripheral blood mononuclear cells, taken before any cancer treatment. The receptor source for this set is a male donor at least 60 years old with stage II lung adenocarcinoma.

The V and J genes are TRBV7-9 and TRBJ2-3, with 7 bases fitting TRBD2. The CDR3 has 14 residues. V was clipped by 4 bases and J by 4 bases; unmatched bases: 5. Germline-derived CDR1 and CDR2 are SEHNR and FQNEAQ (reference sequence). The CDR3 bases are TGTGCCAGCAGCTCTAGCGGAAACGCAGATACGCAGTATTTT. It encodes CASSSSGNADTQYF.

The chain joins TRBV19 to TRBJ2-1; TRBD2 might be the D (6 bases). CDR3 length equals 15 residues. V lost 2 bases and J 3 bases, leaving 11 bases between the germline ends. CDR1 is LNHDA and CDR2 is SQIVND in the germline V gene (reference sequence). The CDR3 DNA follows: TGTGCCAGTAGTATACGGGAGCGGTTCTACAATGAGCAGTTCTTC. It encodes CASSIRERFYNEQFF.

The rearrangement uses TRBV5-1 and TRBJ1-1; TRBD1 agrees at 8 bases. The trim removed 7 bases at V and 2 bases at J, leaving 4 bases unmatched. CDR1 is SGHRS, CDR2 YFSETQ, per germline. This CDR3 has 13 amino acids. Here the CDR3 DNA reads TGCGCCAGCGGACAGGGCCGAAACACTGAAGCTTTCTTT. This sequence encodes CASGQGRNTEAFF.

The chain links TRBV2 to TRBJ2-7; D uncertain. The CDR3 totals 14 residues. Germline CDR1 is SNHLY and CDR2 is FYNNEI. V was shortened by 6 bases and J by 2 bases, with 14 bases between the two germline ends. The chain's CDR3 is CASSDGYGPYEQYF. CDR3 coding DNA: TGTGCCAGCAGCGATGGGTACGGCCCCTACGAGCAGTACTTC.

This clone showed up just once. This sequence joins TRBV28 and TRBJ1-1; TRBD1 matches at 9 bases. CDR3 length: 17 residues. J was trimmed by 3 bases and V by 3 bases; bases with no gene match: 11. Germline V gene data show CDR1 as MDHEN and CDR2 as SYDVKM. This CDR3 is CASSFATLRDRDTEAFF. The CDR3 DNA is TGTGCCAGCAGTTTTGCAACGCTCCGGGACAGGGACACTGAAGCTTTCTTT.

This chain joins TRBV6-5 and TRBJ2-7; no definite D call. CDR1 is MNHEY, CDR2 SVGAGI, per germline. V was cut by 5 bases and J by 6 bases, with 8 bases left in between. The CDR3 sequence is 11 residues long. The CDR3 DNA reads TGTGCCAGCAGTACAATTCGCGAGCAGTACTTC. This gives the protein CASSTIREQYF.

This CDR3 reads CASSLKGAFNEKLFF. The CDR3 DNA sequence: TGTGCCAGCAGCTTGAAGGGGGCGTTTAATGAAAAACTGTTTTTT. V usage is TRBV5-5 and J usage is TRBJ1-4; 7 bases align to TRBD1. Trimming took 1 base from V and 4 from J; bases not matched to a gene: 4. CDR1 is SGHKS and CDR2 is YYEKEE in the germline V gene (reference sequence). This CDR3 is 15 amino acids long.

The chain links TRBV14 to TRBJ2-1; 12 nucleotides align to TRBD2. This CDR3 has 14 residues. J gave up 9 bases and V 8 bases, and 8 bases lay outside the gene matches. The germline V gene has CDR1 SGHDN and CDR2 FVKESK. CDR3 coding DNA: TGTGCCAGCCGGACTAGCGGGAATAGTATTGAGCAGTTCTTC. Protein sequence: CASRTSGNSIEQFF. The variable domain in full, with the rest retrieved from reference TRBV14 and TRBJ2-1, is EAGVTQFPSHSVIEKGQTVTLRCDPISGHDNLYWYRRVMGKEIKFLLHFVKESKQDESGMPNNRFLAERTGGTYSTLKVQPAELEDSGVYFCASRTSGNSIEQFFGPGTRLTVL.

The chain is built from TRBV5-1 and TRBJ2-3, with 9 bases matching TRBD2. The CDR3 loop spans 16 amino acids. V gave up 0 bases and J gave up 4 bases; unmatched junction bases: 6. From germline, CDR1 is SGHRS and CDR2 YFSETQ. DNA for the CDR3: TGCGCCAGCAGCTTGGTTAGCGGGAGCTCGGCAGATACGCAGTATTTT. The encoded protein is CASSLVSGSSADTQYF. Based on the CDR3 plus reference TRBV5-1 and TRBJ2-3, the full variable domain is KAGVTQTPRYLIKTRGQQVTLSCSPISGHRSVSWYQQTPGQGLQFLFEYFSETQRNKGNFPGRFSGRQFSNSRSEMNVSTLELGDSALYLCASSLVSGSSADTQYFGPGTRLTVL.

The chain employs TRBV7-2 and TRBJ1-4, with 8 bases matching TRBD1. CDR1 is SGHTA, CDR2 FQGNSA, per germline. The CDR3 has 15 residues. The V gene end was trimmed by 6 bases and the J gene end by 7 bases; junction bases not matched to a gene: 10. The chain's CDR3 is CASRPQGAPGEKLFF. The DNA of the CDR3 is TGTGCCAGCAGGCCCCAGGGGGCTCCCGGTGAAAAACTGTTTTTT.

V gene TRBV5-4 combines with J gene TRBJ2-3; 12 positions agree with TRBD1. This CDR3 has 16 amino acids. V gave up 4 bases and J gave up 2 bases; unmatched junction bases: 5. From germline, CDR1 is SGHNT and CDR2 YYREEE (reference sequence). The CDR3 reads CASSTGTGGSTDTQYF. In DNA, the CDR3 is TGTGCCAGCAGCACAGGGACAGGGGGCTCCACAGATACGCAGTATTTT.

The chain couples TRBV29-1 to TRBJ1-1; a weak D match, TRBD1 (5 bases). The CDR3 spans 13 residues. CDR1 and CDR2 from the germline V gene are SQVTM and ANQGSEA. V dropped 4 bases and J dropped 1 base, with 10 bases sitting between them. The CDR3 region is CSVGWGRNTEAFF. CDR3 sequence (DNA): TGCAGCGTTGGTTGGGGCAGGAACACTGAAGCTTTCTTT.

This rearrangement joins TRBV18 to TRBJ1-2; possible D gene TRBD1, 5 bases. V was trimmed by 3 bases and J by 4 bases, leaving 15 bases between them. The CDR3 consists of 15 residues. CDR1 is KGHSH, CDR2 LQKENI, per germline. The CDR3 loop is CASSPWQGELYGYTF. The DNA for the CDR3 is TGTGCCAGCTCACCTTGGCAGGGAGAACTCTATGGCTACACCTTC.

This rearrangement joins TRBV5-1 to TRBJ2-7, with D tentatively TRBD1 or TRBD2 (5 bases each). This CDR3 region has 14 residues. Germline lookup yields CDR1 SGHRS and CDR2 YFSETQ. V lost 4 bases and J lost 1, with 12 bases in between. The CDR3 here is CASSPGAGSYEQYF. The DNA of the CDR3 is TGCGCCAGCAGCCCCGGGGCGGGTTCCTACGAGCAGTACTTC.

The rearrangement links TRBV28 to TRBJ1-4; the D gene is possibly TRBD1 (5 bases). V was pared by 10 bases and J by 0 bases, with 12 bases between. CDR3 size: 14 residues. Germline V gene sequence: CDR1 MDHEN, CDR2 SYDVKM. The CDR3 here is CATGDRPTNEKLFF. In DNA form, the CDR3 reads TGTGCCACTGGGGACCGCCCAACTAATGAAAAACTGTTTTTT.

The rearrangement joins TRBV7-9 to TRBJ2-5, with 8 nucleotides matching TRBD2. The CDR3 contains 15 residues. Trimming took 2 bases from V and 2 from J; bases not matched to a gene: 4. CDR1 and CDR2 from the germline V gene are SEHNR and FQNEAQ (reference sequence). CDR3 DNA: TGTGCCAGCAGCTTACAGGGGACTAGGCAAGAGACCCAGTACTTC. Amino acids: CASSLQGTRQETQYF.

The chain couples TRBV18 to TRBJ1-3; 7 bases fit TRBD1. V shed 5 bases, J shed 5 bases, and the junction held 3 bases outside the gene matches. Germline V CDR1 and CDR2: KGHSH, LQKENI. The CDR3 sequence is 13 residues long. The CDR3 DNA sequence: TGTGCCAGCTCATCGGACAGGAGAAACACCATATATTTT. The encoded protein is CASSSDRRNTIYF.

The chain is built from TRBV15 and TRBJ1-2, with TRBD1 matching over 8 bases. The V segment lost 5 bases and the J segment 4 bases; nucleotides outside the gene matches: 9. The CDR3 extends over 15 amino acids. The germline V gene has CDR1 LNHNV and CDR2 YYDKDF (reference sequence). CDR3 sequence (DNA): TGTGCCACCAGCCCCCACCGTGGACAGGGCTATGGCTACACCTTC. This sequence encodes CATSPHRGQGYGYTF. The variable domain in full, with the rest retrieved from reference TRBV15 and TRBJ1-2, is DAMVIQNPRYQVTQFGKPVTLSCSQTLNHNVMYWYQQKSSQAPKLLFHYYDKDFNNEADTPDNFQSRRPNTSFCFLDIRSPGLGDTAMYLCATSPHRGQGYGYTFGSGTRLTVV.

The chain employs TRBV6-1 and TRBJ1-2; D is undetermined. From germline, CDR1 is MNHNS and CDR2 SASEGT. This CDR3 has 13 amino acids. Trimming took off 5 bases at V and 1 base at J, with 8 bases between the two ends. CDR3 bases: TGTGCCAGCAGTCCTGACCTTAACTATGGCTACACCTTC. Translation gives CASSPDLNYGYTF.

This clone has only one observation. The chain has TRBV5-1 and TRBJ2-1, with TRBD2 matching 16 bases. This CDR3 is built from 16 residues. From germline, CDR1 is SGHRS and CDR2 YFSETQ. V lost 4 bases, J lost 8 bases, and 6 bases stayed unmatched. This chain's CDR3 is CASSGGLAGGPDEQFF. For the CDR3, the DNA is TGCGCCAGCAGCGGGGGACTAGCGGGAGGGCCCGATGAGCAGTTCTTC.

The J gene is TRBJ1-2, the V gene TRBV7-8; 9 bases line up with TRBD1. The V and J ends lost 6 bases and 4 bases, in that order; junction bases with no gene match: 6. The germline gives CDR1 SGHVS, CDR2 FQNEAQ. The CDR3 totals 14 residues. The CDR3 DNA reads TGTGCCAGCAGTCGCCGGGACAGGGCCTATGGCTACACCTTC. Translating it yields CASSRRDRAYGYTF.

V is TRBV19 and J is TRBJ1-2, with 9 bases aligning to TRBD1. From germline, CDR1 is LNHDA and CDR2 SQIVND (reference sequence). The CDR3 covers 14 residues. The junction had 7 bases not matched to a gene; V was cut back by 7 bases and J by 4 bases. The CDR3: CASTSGQGTYGYTF. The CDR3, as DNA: TGTGCCAGTACCTCGGGACAGGGTACCTATGGCTACACCTTC. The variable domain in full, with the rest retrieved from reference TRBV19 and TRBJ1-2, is DGGITQSPKYLFRKEGQNVTLSCEQNLNHDAMYWYRQDPGQGLRLIYYSQIVNDFQKGDIAEGYSVSREKKESFPLTVTSAQKNPTAFYLCASTSGQGTYGYTFGSGTRLTVV.

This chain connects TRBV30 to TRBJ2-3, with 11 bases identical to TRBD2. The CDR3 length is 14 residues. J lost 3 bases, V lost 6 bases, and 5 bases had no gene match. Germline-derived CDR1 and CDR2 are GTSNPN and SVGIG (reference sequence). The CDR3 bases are TGTGCCTGCCATCGGACTAGCGGGACAGATACGCAGTATTTT. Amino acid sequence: CACHRTSGTDTQYF. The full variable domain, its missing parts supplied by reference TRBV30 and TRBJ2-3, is SQTIHQWPATLVQPVGSPLSLECTVEGTSNPNLYWYRQAAGRGLQLLFYSVGIGQISSEVPQNLSASRPQDRQFILSSKKLLLSDSGFYLCACHRTSGTDTQYFGPGTRLTVL.